These T cell receptor beta chains were read from a single sample in a study of T cells after posttransplantation cyclophosphamide. Sequenced by immunoSEQ multiplex PCR; TCRdb stores in-frame clones only, minus some. In the table there are tens of thousands of clones, roughly 92% of which are singletons. The sequenced material came from PBMCs. Receptors originate from a woman between 50 and 59 years old in good health and a related stem cell transplant donor. CDR3s include the opening cysteine and the closing phenylalanine or tryptophan. Fields, in order: J gene, V gene, D gene, clone size, CDR3 protein, CDR3 DNA. A D gene is named only where the DNA matches it firmly. Expanded clones are given a class, and other clones once, few, many or no size at all.

TRBJ1-3,TRBV7-9,.,few,CASSFRRGPGNTIYF,TGTGCCAGCAGCTTTCGGCGGGGACCTGGAAACACCATATATTTT
TRBJ1-4,TRBV6-5,.,once,CASSYSSVTTNEKLFF,TGTGCCAGCAGTTACTCTTCGGTGACAACTAATGAAAAACTGTTTTTT
TRBJ2-1,TRBV11-2,.,once,CASSLLRLAGPYNEQFF,TGTGCCAGCAGCTTACTCCGACTGGCGGGTCCCTACAATGAGCAGTTCTTC
TRBJ2-7,TRBV5-5,TRBD1,.,CASRGQAISSYEQYF,TGTGCCAGCCGGGGACAGGCGATAAGCTCCTACGAGCAGTACTTC
TRBJ1-1,TRBV28,TRBD1,.,CASSLRPPTGGTEAFF,TGTGCCAGCAGTTTAAGGCCACCAACAGGGGGAACTGAAGCTTTCTTT
TRBJ2-2,TRBV15,.,.,CATSRDQGQNTGELFF,TGTGCCACCAGCAGAGATCAGGGGCAGAACACCGGGGAGCTGTTTTTT
TRBJ1-2,TRBV5-1,TRBD1,.,CASSLSPGQGDYGYTF,TGCGCCAGCAGCTTGTCTCCGGGACAGGGGGACTATGGCTACACCTTC
TRBJ2-5,TRBV19,TRBD2,.,CASSIRGGETQYF,TGTGCCAGTAGTATACGGGGGGGAGAGACCCAGTACTTC
TRBJ1-2,TRBV5-1,TRBD1,.,CASSPGQTNYGYTF,TGCGCCAGCAGCCCGGGACAGACTAACTATGGCTACACCTTC
TRBJ2-7,TRBV5-1,TRBD2,.,CASSPTGLADYEQYF,TGCGCCAGCAGCCCAACGGGACTAGCGGACTACGAGCAGTACTTC
TRBJ2-3,TRBV2,.,.,CASSQSRSPDTQYF,TGTGCCAGCAGTCAATCTCGGAGCCCAGATACGCAGTATTTT
TRBJ1-5,TRBV6-5,.,.,CASRDVGLDNQPQHF,TGTGCCAGCAGGGACGTGGGGCTGGATAATCAGCCCCAGCATTTT
TRBJ2-1,TRBV18,TRBD2,.,CASSPGTSGVSGQFF,TGTGCCAGCTCACCCGGGACTAGCGGGGTGAGTGGGCAGTTCTTC
TRBJ2-6,TRBV6-5,.,.,CASKLSGANVLTF,TGTGCCAGCAAACTCTCTGGGGCCAACGTCCTGACTTTC
TRBJ2-7,TRBV6-5,TRBD2,.,CASSYSTSGAPYEQYF,TGTGCCAGCAGTTACTCGACTAGCGGGGCCCCCTACGAGCAGTACTTC
TRBJ2-3,TRBV29-1,TRBD2,.,CSVEDPLSGRAVDTQYF,TGCAGCGTTGAAGATCCCCTTAGCGGGAGGGCCGTGGATACGCAGTATTTT
TRBJ2-5,TRBV7-2,TRBD2,.,CASSLVSGNAETQYF,TGTGCCAGCAGCTTAGTTAGCGGGAACGCAGAGACCCAGTACTTC
TRBJ2-1,TRBV19,TRBD1,.,CASSTPPGQYSNEQFF,TGTGCCAGTAGTACACCCCCGGGACAGTACTCCAATGAGCAGTTCTTC
TRBJ1-1,TRBV14,.,.,CASSHVTWSTEAFF,TGTGCCAGCAGCCATGTCACTTGGAGCACTGAAGCTTTCTTT
TRBJ2-7,TRBV19,TRBD1,.,CASSFGQASYEQYF,TGTGCCAGTAGTTTTGGACAGGCCTCCTACGAGCAGTACTTC
TRBJ2-7,TRBV2,.,.,CASSRQFEQYF,TGTGCCAGCAGTCGACAGTTCGAGCAGTACTTC
TRBJ2-7,TRBV4-2,.,.,CASSQEGSSLPSEQYF,TGTGCCAGCAGCCAAGAAGGGTCTAGCCTTCCTAGCGAGCAGTACTTC
TRBJ1-2,TRBV11-2,TRBD1,.,CASSLEGGADGYTF,TGTGCCAGCAGCTTAGAAGGGGGCGCCGATGGCTACACCTTC
TRBJ2-3,TRBV29-1,.,.,CSFRLDTQYF,TGCAGCTTCAGGTTAGATACGCAGTATTTT
TRBJ1-5,TRBV28,.,.,CASTTIGLQPQHF,TGTGCCAGCACTACTATAGGCCTTCAGCCCCAGCATTTT
TRBJ2-7,TRBV25-1,.,.,CASSEGGTSYEQYF,TGTGCCAGCAGTGAAGGGGGCACCTCCTACGAGCAGTACTTC
TRBJ1-6,TRBV27,TRBD1,once,CASSLFVTGQNSPLHF,TGTGCCAGCAGTTTATTCGTGACAGGGCAGAATTCACCCCTCCACTTT
TRBJ2-2,TRBV19,.,.,CASSIDPWNTGELFF,TGTGCCAGTAGTATAGATCCATGGAACACCGGGGAGCTGTTTTTT
TRBJ2-4,TRBV7-9,.,.,CASSLGAGFVKNIQYF,TGTGCCAGCAGCTTAGGAGCAGGGTTCGTCAAAAACATTCAGTACTTC
TRBJ2-1,TRBV30,TRBD2,.,CACTETSGTYNEQFF,TGTGCCTGCACAGAGACTAGCGGGACCTACAATGAGCAGTTCTTC